These 12 T cell receptor beta chains share one sample of origin, sequenced in a study of control samples from healthy donors and cancer patients. Method: immunoSEQ multiplex PCR; TCRdb's copy keeps in-frame clones and lacks some. The sample holds 90,000 to 130,000 clones, around 87% seen once. The sequenced sample consisted of PBMCs. Source of these receptors: a woman aged 55-70 years with lung cancer.

V is TRBV2 and J is TRBJ2-7; 8 bases are a match to TRBD2. Germline trimming cut 6 bases from V and 4 bases from J; bases unmatched to any gene: 8. The germline V gene encodes CDR1 SNHLY and CDR2 FYNNEI. The length of the CDR3 is 14 residues. CDR3 nucleotide sequence: TGTGCCAGCAGGGCCCTGCGGGGGGATTACGAGCAGTACTTC. It is translated as CASRALRGDYEQYF.

This clone was seen just once. This chain links TRBV14 with TRBJ2-1; 10 bases line up with TRBD2. J was trimmed by 9 bases and V by 4 bases; bases with no gene match: 6. This CDR3 contains 14 residues. The germline V gene encodes CDR1 SGHDN and CDR2 FVKESK. DNA for the CDR3: TGTGCCAGCAGCCCTAGCGGGAGATTGGGTGAGCAGTTCTTC. Translation: CASSPSGRLGEQFF.

This chain joins TRBV4-3 and TRBJ1-1; D may be TRBD1 (6 bases). Trimming pared 2 bases from V and 0 bases from J, leaving 13 bases between. The CDR3 length is 16 residues. CDR1 and CDR2 (germline): LGHNA, YSLEER. The CDR3 reads CASSQLPGDMNTEAFF. The CDR3, as DNA: TGCGCCAGCAGCCAACTTCCCGGGGACATGAACACTGAAGCTTTCTTT.

The V call is TRBV12-3 or TRBV12-4, the J call TRBJ2-3; no clear D. V was cut by 7 bases and J by 7 bases, with 15 bases left in between. CDR3 length equals 13 residues. The CDR3 nucleotides read TGTGCCAGCAATTATCAGGCCGCGAATACGCAGTATTTT. Its protein is CASNYQAANTQYF.

This chain connects TRBV5-5 to TRBJ1-1; D unresolved. This CDR3 contains 14 residues. Per germline, CDR1 SGHKS and CDR2 YYEKEE (reference sequence). V was cut by 4 bases and J by 2 bases, with 12 bases left in between. The CDR3 spells CASSLGGINTEAFF. The CDR3 DNA is TGTGCCAGCAGCCTCGGAGGGATTAACACTGAAGCTTTCTTT. Combining the CDR3 with reference TRBV5-5 and TRBJ1-1 gives the whole variable domain DAGVTQSPTHLIKTRGQQVTLRCSPISGHKSVSWYQQVLGQGPQFIFQYYEKEERGRGNFPDRFSARQFPNYSSELNVNALLLGDSALYLCASSLGGINTEAFFGQGTRLTVV.

This clone was counted between two and nine times. V is TRBV18 and J is TRBJ1-3, with 9 bases fitting TRBD1. Looked up from germline, CDR1 is KGHSH and CDR2 is LQKENI. With 3 bases clipped from V and 9 bases from J, the junction kept 3 bases outside the gene matches. The CDR3 is 13 residues long. The CDR3 bases are TGTGCCAGCTCACCGGCACAGGGGGCCACCATATATTTT. Protein: CASSPAQGATIYF.

The rearrangement links TRBV11-3 to TRBJ2-1; D is uncertain. Germline assignment: CDR1 SGHNT and CDR2 YENEEA. Trimming shortened V by 3 bases and J by 6 bases, and 9 bases separated the two germline ends. CDR3 length equals 13 residues. The CDR3 sequence: CASSFQAPNEQFF. CDR3 in DNA: TGTGCCAGCAGCTTCCAGGCCCCCAATGAGCAGTTCTTC.

The chain recombines TRBV6-2 or TRBV6-3 with TRBJ1-5; a weak D match, TRBD1 (5 bases). The V gene lost 4 bases and the J gene lost 11 bases, with 15 bases spanning the gap. The V gene's germline CDR1 is MNHEY and CDR2 SVGEGT. The CDR3 is 13 amino acids. CDR3 in amino acids: CASSSGTVEAQHF. The CDR3 DNA follows: TGTGCCAGCAGTTCCGGGACGGTCGAGGCCCAGCATTTT.

This sequence joins TRBV7-2 and TRBJ1-5; D may be TRBD1 (5 bases). This CDR3 has 14 amino acids. Per the germline V gene, CDR1 is SGHTA and CDR2 is FQGNSA. Trimming stripped 4 bases from V and 8 bases from J, with 15 bases between. Here the CDR3 DNA reads TGTGCCAGCAGCTCCTCCGGGGCCGTAGAGCCCCAGCATTTT. Protein: CASSSSGAVEPQHF.

The V and J genes are TRBV5-6 and TRBJ1-1; D gene uncertain. V shed 0 bases and J shed 11 bases, with 8 bases lying between them. The CDR3 runs 11 residues. In germline, CDR1 is SGHDT, CDR2 YYEEEE. CDR3 in DNA: TGTGCCAGCAGCTTGGAAGGAGGGGCTTTCTTT. Its protein is CASSLEGGAFF. The full variable domain, in which reference TRBV5-6 and TRBJ1-1 provide the parts outside the CDR3, is DAGVTQSPTHLIKTRGQQVTLRCSPKSGHDTVSWYQQALGQGPQFIFQYYEEEERQRGNFPDRFSGHQFPNYSSELNVNALLLGDSALYLCASSLEGGAFFGQGTRLTVV.

The chain joins TRBV7-9 to TRBJ1-4; weak D call: TRBD1 (5 bases). V dropped 1 base and J dropped 10 bases, with 16 bases sitting between them. The CDR3 length is 15 residues. Germline V gene data show CDR1 as SEHNR and CDR2 as FQNEAQ (reference sequence). CDR3 amino acids: CASSLVGGLRGKLFF. The CDR3 DNA is TGTGCCAGCAGCTTAGTCGGGGGACTTCGAGGAAAACTGTTTTTT.

The chain has TRBV4-3 and TRBJ1-3; maybe TRBD1 (5 bases). CDR1 LGHNA and CDR2 YSLEER come from the germline V gene. Trimming removed 2 bases from V and 5 bases from J, with 16 bases in between. The CDR3 is made up of 16 amino acids. CDR3 in DNA: TGCGCCAGCAGCCAAACCGACAGCACCCCTCGAAACACCATATATTTT. Encoded protein: CASSQTDSTPRNTIYF.